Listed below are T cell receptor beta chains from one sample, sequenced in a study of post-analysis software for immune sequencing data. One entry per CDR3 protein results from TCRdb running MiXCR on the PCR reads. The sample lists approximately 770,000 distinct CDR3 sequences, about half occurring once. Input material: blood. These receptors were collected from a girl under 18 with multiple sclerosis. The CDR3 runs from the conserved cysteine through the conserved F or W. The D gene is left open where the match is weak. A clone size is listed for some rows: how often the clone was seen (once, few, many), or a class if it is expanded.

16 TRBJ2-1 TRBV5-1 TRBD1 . TGCGCCAGCAGCTCGGGACAGGCCTGGAAGTACAATGAGCAGTTCTTC CASSSGQAWKYNEQFF
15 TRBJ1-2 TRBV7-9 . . TGTGCCAGCAGCTTAGAACCAGGGCTCTCCGGGGGCTACACCTTC CASSLEPGLSGGYTF
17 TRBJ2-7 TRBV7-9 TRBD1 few TGTGCCAGCAGCTCCCCACCCTCTGGGACAGAGACCTACGAGCAGTACTTC CASSSPPSGTETYEQYF
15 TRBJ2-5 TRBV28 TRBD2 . TGTGCCAGCAGTTTAAGTAGCGGGAGCCCAGAGACCCAGTACTTC CASSLSSGSPETQYF
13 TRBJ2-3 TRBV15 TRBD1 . TGTGCCACCAGCAAACAGGGGACAGATACGCAGTATTTT CATSKQGTDTQYF
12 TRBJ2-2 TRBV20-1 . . TGCAGTGCTAGATCTAACACCGGGGAGCTGTTTTTT CSARSNTGELFF
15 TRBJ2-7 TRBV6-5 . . TGTGCCAGCAGGAGCCGGGCAGCAGGCCCCTACGAGCAGTACTTC CASRSRAAGPYEQYF
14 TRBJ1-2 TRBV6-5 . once TGTGCCAGCAGAAACGGGGAAGGAAACTATGGCTACACCTTC CASRNGEGNYGYTF
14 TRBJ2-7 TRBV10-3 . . TGTGCCATCAGTGGATCCGGGGTTAGCTACGAGCAGTACTTC CAISGSGVSYEQYF
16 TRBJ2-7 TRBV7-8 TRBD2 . TGTGCCAGCAGCCCGGAAGCGGGAGGGCCCAACTACGAGCAGTACTTC CASSPEAGGPNYEQYF
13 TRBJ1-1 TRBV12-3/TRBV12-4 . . TGTGCCAGCAGTGACTTCCTAGGCACTGAAGCTTTCTTT CASSDFLGTEAFF
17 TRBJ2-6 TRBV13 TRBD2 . TGTGCCAGCAGCCTTGGACTAGCGGTTGCTGGGGCCAACGTCCTGACTTTC CASSLGLAVAGANVLTF
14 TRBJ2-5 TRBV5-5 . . TGTGCCAGCAGCTTGGTTCACAGCCAAGAGACCCAGTACTTC CASSLVHSQETQYF
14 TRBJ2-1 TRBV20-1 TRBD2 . TGCAGTGCCAAGCGGGAGGACACCTACAATGAGCAGTTCTTC CSAKREDTYNEQFF
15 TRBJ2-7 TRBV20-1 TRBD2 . TGCAGTGCTCCGAACCCCGCTAGCGGGACCTACGAGCAGTACTTC CSAPNPASGTYEQYF
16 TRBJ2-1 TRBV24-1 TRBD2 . TGTGCCACCAGTGATCCCACTAGCGGGATCGGGAATGAGCAGTTCTTC CATSDPTSGIGNEQFF
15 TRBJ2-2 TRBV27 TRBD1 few TGTGCCAGCAGTCCCGGGACAGGGAACACCGGGGAGCTGTTTTTT CASSPGTGNTGELFF
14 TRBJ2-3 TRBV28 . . TGTGCCAGCAGTTCCCCAGGGCCCACAGATACGCAGTATTTT CASSSPGPTDTQYF
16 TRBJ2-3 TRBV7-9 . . TGTGCCAGCAGCTTATTAGGGCAGGCGATAGGGGATACGCAGTATTTT CASSLLGQAIGDTQYF
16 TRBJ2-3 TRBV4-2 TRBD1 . TGTGCCAGCAGCCCCGAGACAGGGCCTAGCACAGATACGCAGTATTTT CASSPETGPSTDTQYF
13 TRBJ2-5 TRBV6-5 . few TGTGCCAGCAGCTCCAGACAAAAGGGGGACCAGTACTTC CASSSRQKGDQYF
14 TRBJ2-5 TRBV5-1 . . TGCGCCAGCAGCTTGGATGGGATCCAAGAGACCCAGTACTTC CASSLDGIQETQYF
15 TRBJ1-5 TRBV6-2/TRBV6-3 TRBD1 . TGTGCCAGCAGAGAGACAGGGGGCGCGGTGCAGCCCCAGCATTTT CASRETGGAVQPQHF
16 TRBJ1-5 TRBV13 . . TGTGCCAGCAGCTTAGTGTGGAGACAGGGCAATCAGCCCCAGCATTTT CASSLVWRQGNQPQHF
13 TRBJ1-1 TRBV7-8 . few TGTGCCAGCAGCTTGGGCAGGGTACCTGAAGCTTTCTTT CASSLGRVPEAFF
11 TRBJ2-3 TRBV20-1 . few TGCAGTGCCTTATTCGGGGATACGCAGTATTTT CSALFGDTQYF
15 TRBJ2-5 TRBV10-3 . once TGTGCCATCAGTGACGAGAGGGAGGACCAAGAGACCCAGTACTTC CAISDEREDQETQYF
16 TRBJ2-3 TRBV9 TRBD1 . TGTGCCAGCAGGCAGTCGACAGGGGGGGTCACAGATACGCAGTATTTT CASRQSTGGVTDTQYF
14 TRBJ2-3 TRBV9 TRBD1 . TGTGCCAGCAGCGAGCACAGGGGTGACGATACGCAGTATTTT CASSEHRGDDTQYF
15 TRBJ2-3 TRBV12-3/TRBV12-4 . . TGTGCCAGCAGTTTATGGGCGGGCAAGGCAGATACGCAGTATTTT CASSLWAGKADTQYF
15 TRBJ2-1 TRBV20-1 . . TGCAGTGCTAGCGGAGACTCGGCCTCCTACAATGAGCAGTTCTTC CSASGDSASYNEQFF
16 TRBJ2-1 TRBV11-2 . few TGTGCCAGCAGCACCCGACTAGGGACCCTGGGGGGTGAGCAGTTCTTC CASSTRLGTLGGEQFF
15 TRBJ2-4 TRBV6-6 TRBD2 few TGTGCCAGCAGTGTCCTAGCGGGAGAGAAAAACATTCAGTACTTC CASSVLAGEKNIQYF
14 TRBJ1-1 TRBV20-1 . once TGCAGTGCCGAGGACCCACAGGGAACCACTGAAGCTTTCTTT CSAEDPQGTTEAFF
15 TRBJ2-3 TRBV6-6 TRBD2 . TGTGCCAGCCTCCGAAGGGAGGGACTCACAGATACGCAGTATTTT CASLRREGLTDTQYF
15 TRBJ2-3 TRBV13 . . TGTGCCAGCAGAATTAAGCGGTTTAGCACAGATACGCAGTATTTT CASRIKRFSTDTQYF
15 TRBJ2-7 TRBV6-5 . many TGTGCCAGCAGTTACCGCGGCCAGGGTGGTAACGAGCAGTACTTC CASSYRGQGGNEQYF
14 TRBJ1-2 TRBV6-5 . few TGTGCCAGCAGTACGGGATCCGAAAACTATGGCTACACCTTC CASSTGSENYGYTF
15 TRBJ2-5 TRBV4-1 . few TGCGCCAGCAGCCAAGCCCCAGGAGGGCAAGAGACCCAGTACTTC CASSQAPGGQETQYF
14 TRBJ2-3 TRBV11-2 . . TGTGCCAGCAGCCATATCCCCAGCACAGATACGCAGTATTTT CASSHIPSTDTQYF
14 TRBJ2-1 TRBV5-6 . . TGTGCCAGCAGCCGAGCGGGCCCAAGCAATGAGCAGTTCTTC CASSRAGPSNEQFF
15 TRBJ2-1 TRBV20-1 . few TGCAGTGCCGTCGTAGCGCCCGAACTCCACAATGAGCAGTTCTTC CSAVVAPELHNEQFF
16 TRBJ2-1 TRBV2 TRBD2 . TGTGCCAGCGAAGGGACTAGCGCCGAAATCTACAATGAGCAGTTCTTC CASEGTSAEIYNEQFF
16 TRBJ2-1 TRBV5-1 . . TGCGCCAGCAGCCCCGGAGTGGGCCCGGGCCACAATGAGCAGTTCTTC CASSPGVGPGHNEQFF
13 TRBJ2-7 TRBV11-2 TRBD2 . TGTGCCAGCACCGGGACTAGCGGCAACGAGCAGTACTTC CASTGTSGNEQYF